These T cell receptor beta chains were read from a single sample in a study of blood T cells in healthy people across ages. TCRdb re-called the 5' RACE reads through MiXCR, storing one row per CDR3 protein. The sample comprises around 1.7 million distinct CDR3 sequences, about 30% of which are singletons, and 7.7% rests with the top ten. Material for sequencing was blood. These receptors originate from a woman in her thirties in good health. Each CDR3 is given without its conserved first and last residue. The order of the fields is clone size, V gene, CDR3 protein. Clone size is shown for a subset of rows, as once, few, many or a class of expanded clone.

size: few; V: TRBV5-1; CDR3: ASSPLTSSYEQY
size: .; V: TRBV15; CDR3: ATSNQIQGGYGYT
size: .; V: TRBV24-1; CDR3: ATSDFRGTEAF
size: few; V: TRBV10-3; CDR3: AISEVGGDTEAF
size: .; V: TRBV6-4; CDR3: ASSDRREKSEKLF
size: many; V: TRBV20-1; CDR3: SARDVQGSYEQY
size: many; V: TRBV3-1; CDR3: ASSQAGGYYEQY
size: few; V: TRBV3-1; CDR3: ASSQDEGATSVYEQY
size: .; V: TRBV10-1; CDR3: ASSRARMDTQY
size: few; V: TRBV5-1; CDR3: ASSEGSGGAARDEQY
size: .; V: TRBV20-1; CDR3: SASSPEGWSQPQH
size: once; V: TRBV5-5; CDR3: VSSLDQETQY
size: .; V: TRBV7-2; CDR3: ASSPQGLDTQY
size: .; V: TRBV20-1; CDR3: SARDRWGTGAQETQY
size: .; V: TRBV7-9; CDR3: ASSPETGGQETQY
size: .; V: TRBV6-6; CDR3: ASSLQGPMNTEAF
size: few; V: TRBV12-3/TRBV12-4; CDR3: ASTNTAQGASYEQY
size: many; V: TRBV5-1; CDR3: ASGQGGGENYGYT
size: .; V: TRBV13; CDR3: ASSGGLAGGDEQY
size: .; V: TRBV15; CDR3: TTSRGRRQGPGQQF
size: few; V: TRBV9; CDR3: ASSGAPSGSRNEQF
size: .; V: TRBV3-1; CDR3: ASRPSGGPFEKQF
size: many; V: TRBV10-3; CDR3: AISDYLGLDNEETQY
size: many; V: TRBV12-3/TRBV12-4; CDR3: ASRDRQGESYEQY
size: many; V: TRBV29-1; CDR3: SVCDSLIEQY
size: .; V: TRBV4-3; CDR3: ASSQRAEGGELF
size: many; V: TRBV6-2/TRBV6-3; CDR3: ASRGTGGNQPQH
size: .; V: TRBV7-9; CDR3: ASRYSRTSGYNEQF
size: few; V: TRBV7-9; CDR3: ASSLGVAAGAGYT
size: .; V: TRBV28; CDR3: ASSTTGTPDYEQY
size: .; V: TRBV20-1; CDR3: SANSLAGGSYIEQY
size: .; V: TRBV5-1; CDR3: ASSIQGFEETQF
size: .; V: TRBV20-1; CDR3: SASDSAYEQY
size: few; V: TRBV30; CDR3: ASTGGFSYNSPLH
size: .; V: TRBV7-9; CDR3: ASSVTSGVGRRQY
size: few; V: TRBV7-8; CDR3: ASSLVRRMDQPQH
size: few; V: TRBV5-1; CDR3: ASSLTGEPYNEQF
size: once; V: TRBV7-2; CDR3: VSSTGQGIWNEQF
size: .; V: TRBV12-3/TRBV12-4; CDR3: ASILDGGGISYEQY
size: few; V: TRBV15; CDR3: ATSAMGANVRT
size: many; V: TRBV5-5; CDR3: ASSLVRGSYEQY
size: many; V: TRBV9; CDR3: ASSVSPAGGQETQY
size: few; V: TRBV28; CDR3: ASGRQGLDEQY
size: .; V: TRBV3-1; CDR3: ASRAYNYGYT
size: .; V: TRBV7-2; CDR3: ASSLVFREQF